Listed below are T cell receptor beta chains from one sample, sequenced in a study of control samples from healthy donors and cancer patients. Assay used: immunoSEQ multiplex PCR; TCRdb lists only in-frame clones, some missing. This sample yields around 85,000 clones, of which 85% to 90% are seen a single time; roughly 7.6% belongs to the top ten. The sequenced material came from blood. The receptors were gathered from a woman aged 60 to 75 in good health. Both conserved end residues are part of each CDR3. D genes are given only for firm matches. The size of a clone is reported for some rows only, either as once, few or many, or as a class for expanded clones.

NA	TRBV7-9	NA	TRBJ1-1	CASSLAWKNTEAFF	TGTGCCAGCAGCTTAGCGTGGAAGAACACTGAAGCTTTCTTT
TRBD2	TRBV4-2	once	TRBJ2-1	CASSQEPAGPYNEQFF	TGTGCCAGCAGCCAAGAGCCAGCGGGGCCCTACAATGAGCAGTTCTTC
NA	TRBV2	NA	TRBJ1-4	CASSANRRTYLATNEKLFF	TGTGCCAGCAGTGCCAACAGGCGAACCTATCTTGCAACTAATGAAAAACTGTTTTTT
NA	TRBV29-1	NA	TRBJ1-1	CSVDTVEAFF	TGCAGCGTTGACACGGTTGAAGCTTTCTTT
TRBD2	TRBV5-4	NA	TRBJ2-3	CASSRSLAGTDTQYF	TGTGCCAGCAGCCGCTCACTAGCGGGAACAGATACGCAGTATTTT
NA	TRBV27	NA	TRBJ1-4	CASSLGYATNEKLFF	TGTGCCAGCAGTCTGGGGTATGCAACTAATGAAAAACTGTTTTTT
NA	TRBV7-9	NA	TRBJ1-1	CASSLYTEAFF	TGTGCCAGCAGCCTTTACACTGAAGCTTTCTTT
TRBD2	TRBV28	NA	TRBJ2-7	CARRGGGGAYEQYF	TGTGCCCGTCGGGGCGGGGGGGGCGCCTACGAGCAGTACTTC
TRBD1	TRBV4-1	once	TRBJ2-7	CASSRDRDYEQYF	TGCGCCAGCAGCCGGGACAGGGACTACGAGCAGTACTTC
TRBD1	TRBV2	NA	TRBJ1-2	CASSDRGVGGYTF	TGTGCCAGCAGCGACAGGGGGGTAGGAGGCTACACCTTC
NA	TRBV6-2/TRBV6-3	NA	TRBJ1-5	CASSLSISNQPQHF	TGTGCCAGCAGTCTATCGATTTCCAATCAGCCCCAGCATTTT
NA	TRBV25-1	NA	TRBJ1-2	CASSDQSGGGGYTF	TGTGCCAGCAGTGATCAAAGTGGGGGAGGTGGCTACACCTTC
NA	TRBV11-2	NA	TRBJ2-7	CASRLGLAERIYEQYF	TGTGCCAGCCGCTTAGGGCTCGCGGAGCGAATCTACGAGCAGTACTTC
TRBD2	TRBV6-6	NA	TRBJ2-1	CASRGGPLSYNEQFF	TGTGCCAGCCGCGGGGGTCCCCTCTCCTACAATGAGCAGTTCTTC
TRBD2	TRBV10-3	NA	TRBJ2-7	CAITPRGGEQYF	TGTGCCATCACCCCTCGGGGGGGCGAGCAGTACTTC
NA	TRBV9	NA	TRBJ1-2	CASSFSWGPSYGYTF	TGTGCCAGCAGCTTCAGCTGGGGGCCTAGCTATGGCTACACCTTC
NA	TRBV5-8	NA	TRBJ1-3	CASSLRGSADTIYF	TGTGCCAGCAGCTTAAGAGGCTCCGCGGACACCATATATTTT
NA	TRBV2	NA	TRBJ1-1	CASRYSGEAFF	TGTGCCAGCAGATACAGTGGTGAAGCTTTCTTT
NA	TRBV21-1	NA	TRBJ2-5	CASSKASPTGPPTSGSDPRETQYF	TGTGCCAGCAGCAAAGCGTCTCCTACAGGGCCTCCTACTAGCGGGAGCGACCCGCGGGAGACCCAGTACTTC
TRBD2	TRBV14	once	TRBJ2-7	CASSQEWTSGSRTHF	TGTGCCAGCAGCCAAGAATGGACTAGCGGGAGTAGAACGCACTTC
NA	TRBV5-5	NA	TRBJ1-3	CASSLEGASGNTIYF	TGTGCCAGCAGCTTGGAGGGCGCGAGTGGAAACACCATATATTTT
NA	TRBV3-1/TRBV3-2	NA	TRBJ1-6	CASSQLASLSPLHF	TGTGCCAGCAGCCAACTTGCCAGCCTTTCACCCCTCCACTTT
TRBD2	TRBV6-1	NA	TRBJ2-3	CASSERWVGGVNTQYF	TGTGCCAGCAGTGAAAGATGGGTCGGGGGGGTAAATACGCAGTATTTT
TRBD2	TRBV4-1	NA	TRBJ2-1	CASSQRLAGYYNEQFF	TGCGCCAGCAGCCAACGACTAGCGGGGTACTACAATGAGCAGTTCTTC
TRBD1	TRBV5-6	NA	TRBJ2-5	CASSSGQGSVETQYF	TGTGCCAGCAGCAGTGGACAGGGTAGCGTCGAGACCCAGTACTTC
NA	TRBV19	NA	TRBJ1-6	CASSIQGRDSPLHF	TGTGCCAGTAGTATCCAGGGCAGGGATTCACCCCTCCACTTT